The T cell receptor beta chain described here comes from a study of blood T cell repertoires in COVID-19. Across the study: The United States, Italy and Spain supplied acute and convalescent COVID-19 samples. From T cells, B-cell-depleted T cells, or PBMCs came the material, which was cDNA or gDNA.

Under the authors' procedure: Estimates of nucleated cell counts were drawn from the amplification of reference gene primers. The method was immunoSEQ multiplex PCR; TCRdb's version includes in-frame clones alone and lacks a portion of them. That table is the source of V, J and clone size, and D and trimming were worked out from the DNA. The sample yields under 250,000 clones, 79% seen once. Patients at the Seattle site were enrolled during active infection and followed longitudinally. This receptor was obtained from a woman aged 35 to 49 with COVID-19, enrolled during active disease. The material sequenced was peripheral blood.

The CDR3 loop reads CASSQTGIEEQFF. The CDR3 nucleotides read TGTGCCAGCAGCCAAACAGGGATAGAAGAGCAGTTCTTC. The chain is built from TRBV7-3 and TRBJ2-1; TRBD1 might be the D (6 bases). V lost 5 bases and J 10 bases, leaving 15 bases between the germline ends. The CDR3 contains 13 residues. Germline values: CDR1 SGHTA, CDR2 FQGTGA.